A selection of T cell receptor beta chains follows, all from one sample in a study of T cell repertoires in cytomegalovirus infection. TCRdb reprocessed the reads via MiXCR and lists one record per CDR3 protein. Of approximately 500,000 distinct CDR3 sequences detected, 15% to 20% appear once; the ten largest clones hold 20% to 30%. The source material was CD8+ T cells from PBMCs. The receptors stem from a human donor in good health (CMV status not recorded). Some clones in this sample may be carry-over from other donors' samples. Both conserved end residues are part of each CDR3. The D gene is left open where the match is weak. Size values are once, few and many counts, or a class for expanded clones, and some rows have none.

CDR3 DNA	CDR3 protein	D gene	J gene	V gene	clone size
TGCGCCAGCAGCCGGGTCAACGCGGGGGGGCTCGGGAGCAATCAGCCCCAGCATTTT	CASSRVNAGGLGSNQPQHF	.	TRBJ1-5	TRBV4-1	.
TGTGCCAGCAGCTTATACGTTACGAGCTCCTACAATGAGCAGTTCTTC	CASSLYVTSSYNEQFF	.	TRBJ2-1	TRBV7-8	.
TGTGCCAGCAGCCCCCGACTAGCGCGGGAGCAGTTCTTC	CASSPRLAREQFF	TRBD2	TRBJ2-1	TRBV27	many
TGTGCCAGCAGCCCACCATATGGGGATGAAAAACTGTTTTTT	CASSPPYGDEKLFF	.	TRBJ1-4	TRBV7-9	many
TGTGCCAGCAGCTTGGGGATTTACAATGAGCAGTTCTTC	CASSLGIYNEQFF	.	TRBJ2-1	TRBV7-6	many
TGTGCCAGCAGCTTGGGAAGGACTAGCGGGGGGTTAACAGATACGCAGTATTTT	CASSLGRTSGGLTDTQYF	TRBD2	TRBJ2-3	TRBV5-5	.
TGCGCCAGCAGCCAAGAAGCGCAGGGGAGAAACGAGCAGTACTTC	CASSQEAQGRNEQYF	.	TRBJ2-7	TRBV4-1	few
TGTGCCAGCAGCGTTGGAGGGGGCGGCGGCTACACCTTC	CASSVGGGGGYTF	TRBD1	TRBJ1-2	TRBV9	few
TGTGCCAGCAGTTTATTACAGGGGTACGCCTACGAGCAGTACTTC	CASSLLQGYAYEQYF	TRBD1	TRBJ2-7	TRBV28	few
TGTGCCAGCAGCTCAAAGACTAGCGGGAGGCAATACGAGCAGTACTTC	CASSSKTSGRQYEQYF	TRBD2	TRBJ2-7	TRBV7-8	many
TGTGCCAGCAGTGACTCGGGCGGAGCCTACGAGCAGTACTTC	CASSDSGGAYEQYF	.	TRBJ2-7	TRBV2	few
TGTGCCAGCAGTGACAGCCCGGATGGCTACACCTTC	CASSDSPDGYTF	.	TRBJ1-2	TRBV2	.
TGTGCCATCAGTCGGGGGCAAGAGACCCAGTACTTC	CAISRGQETQYF	.	TRBJ2-5	TRBV10-3	many
TGTGCCAGCAGTATAGGGGGGGGCGCAACCGGGGAGCTGTTTTTT	CASSIGGGATGELFF	.	TRBJ2-2	TRBV7-3	.
TGTGCCAGCAGTGTCAGACAGGGGGTAACCTACGAGCAGTACTTC	CASSVRQGVTYEQYF	TRBD1	TRBJ2-7	TRBV28	many